Here is one T cell receptor (beta chain) with its context. Its antigen remains unidentified. Single viable CD3+CD4+CD8-CD45RO+ cells were sorted as the memory CD4+ T cells. Serostatus was set by detecting CMV pp150, pp28, p38, p52 IgG. The data are from a study of memory CD4+ T cells and cytomegalovirus serostatus. The overall study: Of the healthy Belgian adults, 9 were CMV seropositive and 20 to 30 seronegative.

Sequenced by immunoSEQ multiplex PCR; TCRdb stores in-frame clones only, minus some. The sample contains 55,000 to 65,000 clones, 82% of which appear only once. Study-wide findings and caveats: Each of some 67 CMV-associated TCRbeta sequences occurred in one to five individuals.

This receptor was obtained from an adult in good health and CMV-seronegative. Sequencing was carried out using memory CD4+ T cells from blood.

The CDR3 protein is CASSSTGGQNTIYF. As DNA, the CDR3 is TGTGCCAGCAGCTCGACAGGGGGGCAGAACACCATATATTTT. This chain links TRBV5-4 with TRBJ1-3, with 9 positions matching TRBD1. CDR3 length: 14 amino acids. V trimming: 3 bases; J trimming: 7 bases; junction bases outside the gene matches: 5. CDR1 and CDR2 (germline): SGHNT, YYREEE (reference sequence).